This entry describes one T cell receptor beta chain. Germline V gene sequence: CDR1 SGHAT, CDR2 FQNNGV. Trimming took 1 base from V and 8 from J; bases not matched to a gene: 7. This CDR3 comprises 15 residues. These data belong to a study of cytomegalovirus exposure and HLA in healthy donors. Healthy bone marrow donors made up the cohort. 13 Jbeta primers and 60 Vbeta primers were used for the PCR. Assay used: immunoSEQ multiplex PCR; TCRdb lists only in-frame clones, some missing. This sample's clone table lists approximately 100,000 clones. Material for sequencing was PBMCs. This chain links TRBV11-2 with TRBJ1-4, with TRBD1 matching over 7 bases. The TCR originated in a man aged 35-49 years in good health and CMV-seronegative. CDR3 DNA sequence: TGTGCCAGCAGCTTAGCCTCAGGGGGGTTGGAAAAACTGTTTTTT. It codes for CASSLASGGLEKLFF.